Below are 23 T cell receptor beta chains sequenced from a single sample in a study of low-dose radiotherapy and immunotherapy resistance in tumors. Alpha- and beta-chain coverage of first-strand cDNA came from TRAV- and TRBV-specific primers. Over approximately 20 PCR cycles, TCRs were amplified from a constant-region primer and V-primer adapter. TCRdb passed the reads through MiXCR, listing each CDR3 protein once. The table records around 68,000 distinct CDR3 sequences, more than 25% of them present only once. The time point: before trial treatment. The starting material was PBMCs, obtained before treatment. These TCRs come from a male donor with rectosigmoid adenocarcinoma.

In its sample, this clonotype was seen many times. The V call is TRBV5-6, the J call TRBJ2-2, with TRBD2 matching over 11 bases. The CDR3 sequence is 18 residues long. Germline CDR1 reads SGHDT; CDR2 reads YYEEEE. J gave up 0 bases and V 1 base, and 5 bases lay outside the gene matches. Here the CDR3 reads CASSLLLAGETNTGELFF. The CDR3 nucleotides are TGTGCCAGCAGCTTGCTACTAGCGGGGGAAACGAACACCGGGGAGCTGTTTTTT. Full variable domain (missing parts from reference TRBV5-6 and TRBJ2-2): DAGVTQSPTHLIKTRGQQVTLRCSPKSGHDTVSWYQQALGQGPQFIFQYYEEEERQRGNFPDRFSGHQFPNYSSELNVNALLLGDSALYLCASSLLLAGETNTGELFFGEGSRLTVL.

The table lists this clonotype with many counts. The J gene is TRBJ2-5, the V gene TRBV29-1; D perhaps matches TRBD1 (6 bases). The CDR3 is 14 residues long. Trimming took off 3 bases at V and 2 bases at J, with 13 bases between the two ends. Looked up from germline, CDR1 is SQVTM and CDR2 is ANQGSEA. The CDR3 nucleotides read TGCAGCGTTGACCCAGGACAGAGACAAGAGACCCAGTACTTC. It translates to CSVDPGQRQETQYF. Full variable domain (remainder filled in from reference TRBV29-1 and TRBJ2-5): SAVISQKPSRDICQRGTSLTIQCQVDSQVTMMFWYRQQPGQSLTLIATANQGSEATYESGFVIDKFPISRPNLTFSTLTVSNMSPEDSSIYLCSVDPGQRQETQYFGPGTRLLVL.

This clonotype has at least ten counts. The CDR3 DNA reads TGTGCCAGCAGTCGTCGGGGGGCGGGTGAGCAGTTCTTC. Encoded protein: CASSRRGAGEQFF. The V gene is TRBV12-3 or TRBV12-4, the J gene TRBJ2-1, with D perhaps TRBD2 (7 bases). CDR3 length: 13 amino acids. Trimming shortened V by 5 bases and J by 9 bases, and 14 bases separated the two germline ends.

CDR3 sequence reads: CASSQGRGGANTQYF. As DNA, the CDR3 is TGTGCCAGCAGCCAAGGGCGCGGGGGGGCCAATACGCAGTATTTT. V and J are TRBV3-1 and TRBJ2-3; 9 nucleotides align to TRBD2. V lost 1 base and J lost 7; bases outside the gene matches: 6. This CDR3 has 15 amino acids. Germline CDR1 is LGHDT and CDR2 is YNNKEL (reference sequence).

This clonotype was counted at least ten times. The J gene is TRBJ2-1, the V gene TRBV6-6; 9 nucleotides align to TRBD2. The germline CDR1 and CDR2 sequences are MNHNY and SVGAGI (reference sequence). V was pared by 6 bases and J by 0 bases, with 6 bases of the junction left unmatched. The CDR3 has 16 amino acids. The CDR3 sequence: CASRWTSASSYNEQFF. DNA of the CDR3: TGTGCCAGCAGGTGGACTAGCGCCAGCTCCTACAATGAGCAGTTCTTC.

V usage is TRBV7-2 and J usage is TRBJ2-1; 10 bases agree with TRBD2. The V gene end was trimmed by 4 bases and the J gene end by 8 bases; junction bases not matched to a gene: 8. This CDR3 has 15 amino acids. The germline V gene has CDR1 SGHTA and CDR2 FQGNSA. In nucleotides, the CDR3 is TGTGCCAGCAGCTCTGCTAGCGGGGGTCAGTATGAGCAGTTCTTC. This translates into CASSSASGGQYEQFF.

This clonotype was found many times. The chain carries TRBV28 and TRBJ2-3; D gene uncertain. Germline V CDR1 and CDR2: MDHEN, SYDVKM. The CDR3 is 14 residues long. Between the trimmed V and J ends, which lost 1 base and 2 bases, there was a span of 7 bases. CDR3 DNA: TGTGCCAGCAGTTTATATGGGGTCACAGATACGCAGTATTTT. The encoded protein is CASSLYGVTDTQYF.

This clonotype occurred many times. The chain joins TRBV7-2 to TRBJ2-3, with D possibly TRBD2 on 5 matching bases. The germline V gene has CDR1 SGHTA and CDR2 FQGNSA. V gave up 5 bases and J gave up 2 bases, with 17 bases separating them. This CDR3 has 16 residues. The CDR3 bases are TGTGCCAGCAGCCAAGGGCGGGCGACGCTCACAGATACGCAGTATTTT. Translated: CASSQGRATLTDTQYF.

This clonotype has ten or more counts. The V gene is TRBV7-2, the J gene TRBJ2-7; TRBD2 matches at 10 bases. Germline CDR1 is SGHTA and CDR2 is FQGNSA. The V and J ends lost 5 bases and 3 bases, in that order; junction bases with no gene match: 10. This CDR3 contains 16 residues. This CDR3 is CASSQIGQRGGYEQYF. As DNA, the CDR3 is TGTGCCAGCAGCCAAATCGGACAGCGGGGGGGCTACGAGCAGTACTTC.

V usage is TRBV10-3 and J usage is TRBJ2-7, with TRBD1 identical over 7 bases. This CDR3 contains 13 residues. Unmatched junction bases numbered 1, after V lost 4 bases and J lost 1 base. Germline V gene sequence: CDR1 ENHRY, CDR2 SYGVKD. The CDR3 protein is CAISGQGSYEQYF. CDR3 DNA sequence: TGTGCCATCAGTGGACAGGGTTCCTACGAGCAGTACTTC.

This clonotype was detected ten times or more. This sequence joins TRBV28 and TRBJ1-6; no firm D call. This CDR3 is 13 amino acids long. Trimming left V 5 bases short and J 5 bases short, with 7 bases between. Germline CDR1 is MDHEN and CDR2 is SYDVKM. CDR3 bases: TGTGCCAGCAGTCCCGATCATAATTCACCCCTCCACTTT. This encodes CASSPDHNSPLHF.

This clonotype occurred many times. V is TRBV28 and J is TRBJ2-3; no clear D gene. V lost 1 base and J lost 2, with 13 bases in between. This CDR3 spans 16 amino acids. The germline V gene has CDR1 MDHEN and CDR2 SYDVKM. CDR3 DNA sequence: TGTGCCAGCAGTTTATACCCGATGATCTACACAGATACGCAGTATTTT. It encodes CASSLYPMIYTDTQYF.

This clonotype was observed many times. The chain combines TRBV5-6 with TRBJ2-5; 7 bases line up with TRBD2. The V and J ends lost 4 bases and 0 bases, in that order; junction bases with no gene match: 9. Germline CDR1 SGHDT, CDR2 YYEEEE. The CDR3 sequence is 16 residues long. CDR3: CASSPLTSADQETQYF. CDR3 nucleotides: TGTGCCAGCAGCCCGTTAACTAGCGCCGACCAAGAGACCCAGTACTTC.

The J gene is TRBJ2-3, the V gene TRBV28; 7 positions match TRBD1. This CDR3 contains 15 residues. J lost 5 bases, V lost 2 bases, and 7 bases had no gene match. The germline gives CDR1 MDHEN, CDR2 SYDVKM. The CDR3 DNA is TGTGCCAGCAGTTTAATCGCCAGGGACAGAGATACGCAGTATTTT. Protein sequence: CASSLIARDRDTQYF.

This clonotype was detected many times. This chain uses TRBV14 with TRBJ1-2; D gene ambiguous. Trimming removed 4 bases from V and 7 bases from J, with 10 bases in between. Per the germline V gene, CDR1 is SGHDN and CDR2 is FVKESK. This CDR3 is built from 12 residues. The CDR3 spells CASSREKGGYTF. DNA for the CDR3: TGTGCCAGCAGCCGAGAGAAGGGTGGCTACACCTTC.

This clonotype was observed many times. The genes are TRBV14 and TRBJ2-5; 7 bases are a match to TRBD1. The V gene end was trimmed by 3 bases and the J gene end by 9 bases; junction bases not matched to a gene: 7. The CDR3 contains 13 residues. The germline V gene has CDR1 SGHDN and CDR2 FVKESK. CDR3 DNA: TGTGCCAGCAGCCATCTGTACCAGGGGGCCCAGTACTTC. Translation: CASSHLYQGAQYF. Using reference TRBV14 and TRBJ2-5 for the parts outside the CDR3, the full variable domain is EAGVTQFPSHSVIEKGQTVTLRCDPISGHDNLYWYRRVMGKEIKFLLHFVKESKQDESGMPNNRFLAERTGGTYSTLKVQPAELEDSGVYFCASSHLYQGAQYFGPGTRLLVL.

Ten or more counts support this clonotype. This rearrangement joins TRBV11-2 to TRBJ2-7; 10 bases are a match to TRBD1. Looked up from germline, CDR1 is SGHAT and CDR2 is FQNNGV. V shed 5 bases and J 4 bases; nucleotides not matched to a gene: 5. The CDR3 consists of 14 residues. CDR3 coding DNA: TGTGCCAGCAGCCAGCCGGGACAGGGGTACGAGCAGTACTTC. Its translation is CASSQPGQGYEQYF.

This sequence joins TRBV7-2 and TRBJ2-2, with a possible D match to TRBD2 (6 bases). The V gene lost 5 bases and the J gene lost 5 bases, with 9 bases spanning the gap. In germline, CDR1 is SGHTA, CDR2 FQGNSA. The CDR3 spans 13 residues. CDR3 nucleotides: TGTGCCAGCAGCGCCGGGGGAACCGGGGAGCTGTTTTTT. It yields the protein CASSAGGTGELFF.

This clonotype was detected only once. A far larger clone is just one base off, so this is likely a read error. Here the CDR3 omits its conserved ending phenylalanine or tryptophan, so a read error is the likely source. V gene TRBV6-4 combines with J gene TRBJ1-2; TRBD1 agrees at 7 bases. The CDR3 is made up of 15 amino acids. CDR1 is MRHNA and CDR2 is SNTAGT in the germline V gene. With V trimmed by 5 bases and J by 0 bases, 6 bases remained unmatched. The DNA of the CDR3 is TGTGCCAGCAGTCCGAGGGACAGATCTAACTATGGCTACACCTCC. As protein: CASSPRDRSNYGYTS.

This clonotype was recorded many times. The chain carries TRBV20-1 and TRBJ2-5, with TRBD2 identical over 10 bases. The CDR3 is made up of 14 amino acids. Germline-derived CDR1 and CDR2 are DFQATT and SNEGSKA (reference sequence). CDR3 loop: CSLKSGGAWETQYF. The DNA for the CDR3 is TGCAGCCTTAAAAGCGGGGGGGCCTGGGAGACCCAGTACTTC.

In regard to this clonotype: With only one base between it and a far larger clone, this is likely a read error. V gene TRBV2 combines with J gene TRBJ2-7, with 7 bases aligning to TRBD2. The germline gives CDR1 SNHLY, CDR2 FYNNEI. The CDR3 consists of 19 residues. The V and J ends lost 0 bases and 7 bases, in that order; junction bases with no gene match: 21. The CDR3 bases are TGTGCCAGCAGTGAAGCTTTTCCGGCTAGCGGAGGCTACTACAATGAGCAGTACTTC. This gives the protein CASSEAFPASGGYYNEQYF.

This chain uses TRBV28 with TRBJ1-2; D ambiguous. Germline V gene lookup returns CDR1 MDHEN and CDR2 SYDVKM. The CDR3 runs 13 residues. Trimming removed 8 bases from V and 7 bases from J, with 17 bases in between. The CDR3 sequence: CASHPERARGYTF. CDR3 bases: TGTGCCAGCCACCCCGAGCGCGCGCGTGGCTACACCTTC.

A note on this clonotype: A far larger clone is off by one base, so a read error is likely. The chain joins TRBV7-2 to TRBJ2-1, with D tentatively TRBD1 (6 bases). The germline CDR1 and CDR2 sequences are SGHTA and FQGNSA. The germline V and J ends were trimmed by 2 bases and 12 bases, with 17 bases remaining between them. This CDR3 has 14 amino acids. CDR3: CASSLSMGAQGQFF. In DNA form, the CDR3 reads TGTGCCAGCAGCTTAAGTATGGGGGCGCAGGGGCAGTTCTTC.